These 3 T cell receptor beta chains were all obtained from the same sample, sequenced in a study of cytomegalovirus exposure and HLA in healthy donors. 13 Jbeta primers and 60 Vbeta primers were used for the PCR. The repertoire was sequenced with immunoSEQ multiplex PCR; TCRdb's copy has only in-frame clones and lacks some. The data show roughly 140,000 clones, around 66% seen once. The sequenced sample consisted of PBMCs. These receptors originate from a woman in her thirties in good health and CMV-seropositive.

This chain links TRBV19 with TRBJ2-3; 15 bases are shared with TRBD2. The trim removed 4 bases at V and 7 bases at J, leaving 18 bases unmatched. Germline V lookup: CDR1 LNHDA, CDR2 SQIVND (reference sequence). This CDR3 comprises 20 residues. The CDR3 loop is CASSNTPGLAGGLSMNTQYF. For the CDR3, the DNA is TGTGCCAGTAGTAATACGCCGGGACTAGCGGGAGGACTTAGCATGAATACGCAGTATTTT.

This chain connects TRBV30 to TRBJ2-3; perhaps TRBD2 as D (6 bases). Germline V gene sequence: CDR1 GTSNPN, CDR2 SVGIG (reference sequence). The CDR3 contains 17 residues. V lost 0 bases and J 4 bases, leaving 20 bases between the germline ends. The chain's CDR3 is CAWSVGLSLGYADTQYF. CDR3 DNA: TGTGCCTGGAGTGTAGGACTATCGCTCGGTTATGCAGATACGCAGTATTTT.

The V call is TRBV19, the J call TRBJ2-1; D may be TRBD1 (6 bases). The CDR3 spans 15 residues. V dropped 4 bases and J dropped 7 bases, with 17 bases sitting between them. Germline values: CDR1 LNHDA, CDR2 SQIVND (reference sequence). The CDR3 nucleotides are TGTGCCAGTAGTACGGTCCGGACAGTCTTGAATGAGCAGTTCTTC. As protein: CASSTVRTVLNEQFF.